The 11 T cell receptor beta chains below were found in one sample sequenced in a study of blood T cell repertoires in COVID-19. Sequenced by immunoSEQ multiplex PCR; TCRdb stores in-frame clones only, minus some. The sample lists a few hundred thousand clones; around 85% were seen once. Material for sequencing was peripheral blood. The receptor set was obtained from a woman aged 18-29 years with acute or convalescent COVID-19.

The chain employs TRBV5-1 and TRBJ2-3; D is perhaps TRBD1 (5 bases). V was cut by 4 bases and J by 3 bases, with 9 bases left in between. The V gene's germline CDR1 is SGHRS and CDR2 YFSETQ. This CDR3 has 13 residues. CDR3 coding DNA: TGCGCCAGCAGCCTGCGACAGACAGATACGCAGTATTTT. Amino acids: CASSLRQTDTQYF.

About this clone: This specimen includes other DNA sequences encoding the same CDR3. This chain uses TRBV3-1 (or the pseudogene TRBV3-2) with TRBJ1-5; TRBD1 is a possible D gene (6 bases). From germline, CDR1 is LGHDT and CDR2 YNNKEL (reference sequence). The CDR3 has 13 amino acids. Trimming removed 5 bases from V and 5 bases from J, with 10 bases in between. The DNA of the CDR3 is TGTGCCAGCAGCTTGGACAGAGATCAGCCCCAGCATTTT. Translated: CASSLDRDQPQHF.

This chain uses TRBV11-2 with TRBJ2-2; the D gene is possibly TRBD2 (5 bases). Trimming left V 7 bases short and J 7 bases short, with 22 bases between. The CDR3 is made up of 16 amino acids. CDR1 and CDR2 from the germline V gene are SGHAT and FQNNGV. CDR3 coding DNA: TGTGCCAGCACGGAAGGGTGGATTAGCGAAGGCGGGGAGCTGTTTTTT. Protein product: CASTEGWISEGGELFF.

V is TRBV15 and J is TRBJ1-1; TRBD1 is a possible D gene (6 bases). In germline, CDR1 is LNHNV, CDR2 YYDKDF (reference sequence). The CDR3 spans 13 residues. The V and J ends lost 9 bases and 6 bases respectively, with 17 bases between them. The DNA for the CDR3 is TGTGCCACAGAACAGGGTAGTGGCGCTGAAGCTTTCTTT. The encoded protein is CATEQGSGAEAFF.

The V gene is TRBV5-1, the J gene TRBJ1-1; a weak D match, TRBD1 (5 bases). Trimming pared 0 bases from V and 9 bases from J, leaving 9 bases between. Germline V gene sequence: CDR1 SGHRS, CDR2 YFSETQ. The CDR3 sequence is 12 residues long. The CDR3 bases are TGCGCCAGCAGCTTGGTGGAGGGGAAAGCTTTCTTT. Residues: CASSLVEGKAFF.

This clone was seen just once. This rearrangement joins TRBV19 to TRBJ2-7; 9 nucleotides match TRBD2. V trimming: 10 bases; J trimming: 1 base; junction bases outside the gene matches: 14. Germline V CDR1 and CDR2: LNHDA, SQIVND (reference sequence). This CDR3 is 16 amino acids long. CDR3: CATSSQRGARSYEQYF. DNA of the CDR3: TGTGCCACCTCCTCTCAGCGGGGGGCAAGATCCTACGAGCAGTACTTC.

The chain has TRBV7-7 and TRBJ2-1; TRBD2 might be the D (6 bases). This CDR3 has 15 residues. The germline V gene has CDR1 SSHAT and CDR2 FNYEAQ (reference sequence). Trimming removed 1 base from V and 5 bases from J, with 12 bases in between. The CDR3 loop reads CASSLDGAGNNEQFF. Here the CDR3 DNA reads TGTGCCAGCAGCTTAGACGGGGCGGGAAACAATGAGCAGTTCTTC.

The chain joins TRBV19 to TRBJ1-2; 8 positions agree with TRBD1. The CDR3 totals 17 residues. Germline values: CDR1 LNHDA, CDR2 SQIVND (reference sequence). V gave up 4 bases and J gave up 0 bases; unmatched junction bases: 10. The CDR3 spells CASSTQATGASNYGYTF. The CDR3, as DNA: TGTGCCAGTAGTACTCAGGCGACAGGGGCGTCTAACTATGGCTACACCTTC. The complete variable domain, with remaining parts taken from reference TRBV19 and TRBJ1-2, reads DGGITQSPKYLFRKEGQNVTLSCEQNLNHDAMYWYRQDPGQGLRLIYYSQIVNDFQKGDIAEGYSVSREKKESFPLTVTSAQKNPTAFYLCASSTQATGASNYGYTFGSGTRLTVV.

The genes are TRBV10-3 and TRBJ2-3, with D perhaps matching TRBD1 (5 bases). Germline lookup yields CDR1 ENHRY and CDR2 SYGVKD. The CDR3 is 18 amino acids. The germline V and J ends were trimmed by 3 bases and 0 bases, with 19 bases remaining between them. CDR3 amino acids: CAISDLGAAIGSTDTQYF. The CDR3, as DNA: TGTGCCATCAGTGACCTAGGGGCGGCGATAGGTAGCACAGATACGCAGTATTTT.

The chain carries TRBV27 and TRBJ1-5; TRBD1 matches 7 bases. In germline, CDR1 is MNHEY, CDR2 SMNVEV (reference sequence). The CDR3 has 14 amino acids. The V gene end was trimmed by 5 bases and the J gene end by 9 bases; junction bases not matched to a gene: 10. The CDR3 DNA sequence: TGTGCCAGCAGTAGCTCCCAGGGGGTTCGGCCCCAGCATTTT. Translated, it gives CASSSSQGVRPQHF.

V gene TRBV30 combines with J gene TRBJ1-6, with 7 bases aligning to TRBD1. The CDR3 has 13 residues. Germline loops: CDR1 GTSNPN, CDR2 SVGIG (reference sequence). After removal of 5 bases from V and 7 bases from J, the junction contained 5 bases not matched to a gene. CDR3 in amino acids: CAWDREGNSPLHF. The CDR3 region has the DNA TGTGCCTGGGACAGGGAGGGGAATTCACCCCTCCACTTT.